The rows below give T cell receptor beta chains drawn from one sample of a study of blood T cells in healthy people across ages. TCRdb analysed the 5' RACE reads with MiXCR anew, one entry per CDR3 protein. This table has about a million distinct CDR3 sequences, 51% appearing once. Material: blood. The receptors shown here come from a woman aged 60 to 75 in good health. CDR3s include the opening cysteine and the closing phenylalanine or tryptophan. A D gene is named only where the DNA matches it firmly. Clone size is stated in some rows and not others, as once, few, many or a class when expanded.

j_gene,v_gene,d_gene,abundance,CDR3nt,CDR3aa
TRBJ2-7,TRBV29-1,TRBD2,NA,TGCAGCGTTGGCAGCGGGAGGGCAAAGCAGTACTTC,CSVGSGRAKQYF
TRBJ2-5,TRBV12-3/TRBV12-4,NA,NA,TGTGCCAGCAGTCCAAAGACAGACCGAGAGACCCAGTACTTC,CASSPKTDRETQYF
TRBJ2-4,TRBV3-1,NA,NA,TGTGCCAGCAGCCAAGGTCTGTCAGGAGGGGAGCAGTACTTC,CASSQGLSGGEQYF
TRBJ2-1,TRBV5-6,NA,once,TGTGCCAGCAGCTTGGCCCCAATAATGAATGAGCAGTTCTTC,CASSLAPIMNEQFF
TRBJ2-3,TRBV29-1,NA,NA,TGCAGCGTTGAAAGACCGTTGGTGAGCACAGATACGCAGTATTTT,CSVERPLVSTDTQYF
TRBJ1-2,TRBV29-1,NA,NA,TGCAGCGTTGGGGTTTCCTCTGTAACCTATGGCTACACCTTC,CSVGVSSVTYGYTF
TRBJ2-6,TRBV7-2,NA,NA,TGTGCCAGCAGCCCCCAGAGGGGATCTGGGGCCAACGTCCTGACTTTC,CASSPQRGSGANVLTF
TRBJ1-2,TRBV30,NA,NA,TGTGCCTGGAGTGACAGCTTTCGAGGCTACACCTTC,CAWSDSFRGYTF
TRBJ2-1,TRBV7-2,NA,NA,TGTGCCAGCAGCCCCGAGATAAGACACTCAGAGTGGTTCTTC,CASSPEIRHSEWFF
TRBJ2-3,TRBV28,TRBD2,NA,TGTGCCAGCAGTAGGATAAGCGGGAAAGACACAGATACGCAGTATTTT,CASSRISGKDTDTQYF
TRBJ1-5,TRBV5-6,NA,few,TGTGCCAGCAGCTTGGCAGGGAGCGGTCAGCCCCAGCATTTT,CASSLAGSGQPQHF
TRBJ2-1,TRBV11-2,TRBD2,NA,TGTGCCAGCAGCTCATCCCCCGGAGGACTAGCGGGAGCCCAGCTTAGATACAATGAGCAGTTCTTC,CASSSSPGGLAGAQLRYNEQFF
TRBJ2-6,TRBV5-1,NA,once,TGCGCCAGCACCCAAATCTCTGGGGCCAACGTCCTGACTTTC,CASTQISGANVLTF
TRBJ1-1,TRBV16,NA,NA,TGTGCCAGCAGCCAAGATAATGAAGCTTTCTTT,CASSQDNEAFF
TRBJ2-1,TRBV28,NA,NA,TGTGCCAGCAGTAGAGGGGGTGGGCGGGTACAGATCTACGAGCAGTTCTTC,CASSRGGGRVQIYEQFF
TRBJ2-3,TRBV11-2,TRBD2,NA,TGTGCCAGCAGCTCGACTAGCGGGAGAGGGGGAATAACAGATACGCAGTATTTT,CASSSTSGRGGITDTQYF
TRBJ2-3,TRBV20-1,NA,NA,TGCAGTGCTACGAGGTCGGGGGATACGCAGTATTTT,CSATRSGDTQYF
TRBJ1-1,TRBV5-1,NA,once,TGCGCCAGCAGCCCAGAGGGACGGATGAACACTGAAGCTTTCTTT,CASSPEGRMNTEAFF
TRBJ2-7,TRBV20-1,TRBD2,NA,TGCAGTGCTGGCAAGATGGGGCGGGAGGGCCTCGAGCAGTACTTC,CSAGKMGREGLEQYF
TRBJ2-1,TRBV7-6,TRBD1,NA,TGTGCCAGCAGCGGACCTAGACAGGGTAGTTCCTACAATGAGCAGTTCTTC,CASSGPRQGSSYNEQFF
TRBJ1-5,TRBV6-5,NA,NA,TGTGCCAGCAGTTCCCTCGGGGAGGCGCAGCCCCAGCATTTT,CASSSLGEAQPQHF
TRBJ2-7,TRBV20-1,NA,NA,TGCAGTGCTAGAGATCCGAGCGGAATCGCAGCCTACGAGCAGTACTTC,CSARDPSGIAAYEQYF
TRBJ2-3,TRBV29-1,NA,NA,TGCAGCGTTGAAGGCGATACCGGACGGGATACGCAGTATTTT,CSVEGDTGRDTQYF
TRBJ2-5,TRBV4-2,TRBD1,NA,TGTGCCAGCAGCCAAGACCGGGGGACAGGGAAGACCCAGTACTTC,CASSQDRGTGKTQYF
TRBJ2-1,TRBV20-1,TRBD1,NA,TGCAGTGCTCCCACCGGGACAGGGTCATACAATGAGCAGTTCTTC,CSAPTGTGSYNEQFF
TRBJ2-5,TRBV20-1,TRBD2,many,TGCAGTGCTAGGGAAACTAGCGGGGCAACCCAAGAGACCCAGTACTTC,CSARETSGATQETQYF
TRBJ2-2,TRBV29-1,NA,few,TGCAGCGTTACAAGCGGGACACCCAACACCGGGGAGCTGTTTTTT,CSVTSGTPNTGELFF
TRBJ2-5,TRBV6-6,NA,once,TGTGCCAGCGGTTTTGTGGGGATCGTGAATGAGCAGTACTTC,CASGFVGIVNEQYF
TRBJ2-1,TRBV20-1,NA,NA,TGCAGTGCTAGAGGTTCGAGGGGAGGCGGTGAGCAGTTCTTC,CSARGSRGGGEQFF
TRBJ2-5,TRBV4-1,TRBD1,few,TGCGCCAGCAGCCAAGATATTGCTTTTGGGACAGTAACGGTGGAGACCCAGTACTTC,CASSQDIAFGTVTVETQYF
TRBJ2-1,TRBV9,TRBD2,NA,TGTGCCAGCAGCGCAGCCGGGACTAGCGTACTTGAGCAGTTCTTC,CASSAAGTSVLEQFF
TRBJ2-1,TRBV7-2,NA,NA,TGTGCCAGCAGCGTCGGACTTCGCCCCAATGAGCAGTTCTTC,CASSVGLRPNEQFF
TRBJ1-5,TRBV29-1,NA,NA,TGCAGCGTTGAAGAAGACTGTTCCAATCAGCCCCAGCATTTT,CSVEEDCSNQPQHF
TRBJ1-1,TRBV7-9,TRBD1,NA,TGTGCCAGCAGCCCACTCCGGACAGGGCGGACTGAAGCTTTCTTT,CASSPLRTGRTEAFF
TRBJ1-4,TRBV6-1,NA,NA,TGTGCCAGCAGAGACGCAGTACCTAATGAAAAACTGTTTTTT,CASRDAVPNEKLFF
TRBJ2-1,TRBV9,NA,NA,TGTGCCAGCAGCGTAGAGCCCCACAGTCGGGTAGGCCGAAAGGATGAGCAGTTCTTC,CASSVEPHSRVGRKDEQFF
TRBJ2-3,TRBV2,TRBD1,NA,TGTGCCAGTTCACAGGGGGTACGGCATACGCAGTATTTT,CASSQGVRHTQYF
TRBJ2-4,TRBV28,TRBD1,NA,TGTGCCAGCAGTTCAGCCGGGACAGGACTAAACATTCAGTACTTC,CASSSAGTGLNIQYF
TRBJ2-1,TRBV4-3,TRBD2,NA,TGCGCCAGCAGTCTTCGAGCCGGGACTAGCGGGAGGGGCTTCTACAATGAGCAGTTCTTC,CASSLRAGTSGRGFYNEQFF
TRBJ2-5,TRBV7-9,NA,few,TGTGCCAGCAGCCGGACACTGGAGACCCAGTACTTC,CASSRTLETQYF
TRBJ1-6,TRBV20-1,NA,NA,TGCAGTACCGCTCAGTCGGATTCACCCCTCCACTTT,CSTAQSDSPLHF
TRBJ2-7,TRBV27,TRBD2,NA,TGTGCCAGCAGGGTAGCGGGAGTACGTCAAGAGCAGTACTTC,CASRVAGVRQEQYF
TRBJ2-7,TRBV29-1,NA,NA,TGCAGCGCCAAGGTCGAACTATGGAACGAGCAGTACTTC,CSAKVELWNEQYF
TRBJ2-1,TRBV27,TRBD2,NA,TGTGTCAGCAGCCCCTGGGTACTTAGCGGGACTTACAATGAGCAGTTCTTC,CVSSPWVLSGTYNEQFF
TRBJ2-5,TRBV7-2,NA,once,TGTGCCAGCAGCTTAGTGACCCCAGGGATGGAGACCCAGTACTTC,CASSLVTPGMETQYF
TRBJ2-1,TRBV20-1,TRBD2,NA,TGCAGTGCTAGAGGTATACTAGCGGGAGGGCCGACTTTCTTCTATGAGCAGTTCTTC,CSARGILAGGPTFFYEQFF
TRBJ2-1,TRBV2,TRBD2,NA,TGTGCCAGCAGTGACCTCGGACTAGCGGGACGGGTCGGGTACAATGAGCAGTTCTTC,CASSDLGLAGRVGYNEQFF
TRBJ1-6,TRBV2,NA,NA,TGTGCCAGCAGCGGGACACATGATAATTCACCCCTCCACTTT,CASSGTHDNSPLHF
TRBJ1-1,TRBV4-3,TRBD1,NA,TGCGCCAGCAGCCAAGATGGTGGGACAGCGAACACTGAAGCTTTCTTT,CASSQDGGTANTEAFF
TRBJ2-1,TRBV27,TRBD1,few,TGTGCCAGCAAAGGTGGGACAGGGCTCACGCGGATATACAATGAGCAGTTCTTC,CASKGGTGLTRIYNEQFF
TRBJ1-4,TRBV28,NA,NA,TGTGCCAGCAGTTTTTTTGGATCTAATGAAAAACTGTTTTTT,CASSFFGSNEKLFF
TRBJ2-6,TRBV27,TRBD1,NA,TGTGCCAGCAGTTTAAAGACAGGGAGTGGATCTGGGGCCAACGTCCTGACTTTC,CASSLKTGSGSGANVLTF
TRBJ2-7,TRBV12-3/TRBV12-4,TRBD2,many,TGTGCCAGCAGTTTTGGACTAGCGGGGTACGAGCAGTACTTC,CASSFGLAGYEQYF
TRBJ2-7,TRBV6-5,NA,NA,TGTGCCAGCAGTTACTCGGGGCCTACCTACGAGCAGTACTTC,CASSYSGPTYEQYF
TRBJ2-7,TRBV7-9,TRBD2,NA,TGTGCCAGCAGTGAGCGGGGGGGTAGCTCCTACGAGCAGTACTTC,CASSERGGSSYEQYF